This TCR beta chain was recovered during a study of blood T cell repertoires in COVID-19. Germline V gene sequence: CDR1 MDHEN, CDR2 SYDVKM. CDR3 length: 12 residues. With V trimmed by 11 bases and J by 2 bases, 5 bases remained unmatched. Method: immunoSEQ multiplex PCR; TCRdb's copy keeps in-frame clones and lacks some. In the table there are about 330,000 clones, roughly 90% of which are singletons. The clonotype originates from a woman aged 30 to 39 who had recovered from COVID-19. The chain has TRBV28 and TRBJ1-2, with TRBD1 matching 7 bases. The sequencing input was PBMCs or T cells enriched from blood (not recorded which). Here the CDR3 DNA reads TGTGCCGGGCAGGGGGGAAACTATGGCTACACCTTC. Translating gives CAGQGGNYGYTF.